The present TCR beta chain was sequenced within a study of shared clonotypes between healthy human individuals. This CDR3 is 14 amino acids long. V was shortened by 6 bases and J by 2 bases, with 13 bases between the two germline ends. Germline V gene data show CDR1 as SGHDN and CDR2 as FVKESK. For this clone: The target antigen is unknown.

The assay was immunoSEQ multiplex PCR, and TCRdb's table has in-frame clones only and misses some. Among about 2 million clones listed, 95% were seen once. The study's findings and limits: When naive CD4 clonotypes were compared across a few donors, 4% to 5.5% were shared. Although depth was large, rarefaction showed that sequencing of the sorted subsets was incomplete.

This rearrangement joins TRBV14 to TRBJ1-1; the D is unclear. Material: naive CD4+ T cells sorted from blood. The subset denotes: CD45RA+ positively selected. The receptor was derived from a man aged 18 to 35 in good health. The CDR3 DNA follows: TGTGCCAGCAGGGTCGGGCATCCCAACACTGAAGCTTTCTTT. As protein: CASRVGHPNTEAFF. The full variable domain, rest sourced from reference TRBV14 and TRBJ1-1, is EAGVTQFPSHSVIEKGQTVTLRCDPISGHDNLYWYRRVMGKEIKFLLHFVKESKQDESGMPNNRFLAERTGGTYSTLKVQPAELEDSGVYFCASRVGHPNTEAFFGQGTRLTVV.